The present entry profiles one T cell receptor beta chain with its context. One end of the junction does not line up with germline, which may come from a read error. The primer mix had 60 Vbeta and 13 Jbeta primers. Profiled with immunoSEQ multiplex PCR; TCRdb holds only in-frame clones, not every one. Of under 75,000 clones in the sample, roughly two thirds are singletons; the top ten hold 15% to 20%. This specimen comes from a study of cytomegalovirus exposure and HLA in healthy donors. CDR1 and CDR2 from the germline V gene are SEHNR and FQNEAQ (reference sequence). The CDR3 covers 15 residues. Sequencing used PBMCs. The chain joins TRBV7-9 to TRBJ1-6; TRBD1 aligns across 10 bases. The source is a man in his forties in good health and CMV-seropositive. CDR3 sequence reads: CSSSPGQGDNSPLHF. The CDR3 DNA reads TGTTCCAGCAGCCCAGGACAGGGGGATAATTCACCCCTCCACTTT.